A few counts support the clone carrying this TCR beta chain. The germline V and J ends were trimmed by 0 bases and 7 bases, with 15 bases remaining between them. There are 16 residues in the CDR3. The germline CDR1 and CDR2 sequences are SGHTA and FQGTGA. The sample belongs to a study of cytomegalovirus exposure and HLA in healthy donors. This table comes from immunoSEQ multiplex PCR, and its TCRdb copy is limited to in-frame clones, with some not included. The sample holds almost 200,000 clones; around 80% are singletons and the top ten take around 1.2%. The TCR originated in a woman in her 30s in good health and CMV-seronegative. The chain employs TRBV7-3 and TRBJ2-2; D not certain. The specimen sequenced was PBMCs. The CDR3 spells CASSLTTVTDVGELFF. CDR3 nucleotides: TGTGCCAGCAGCTTAACGACCGTCACAGACGTCGGGGAGCTGTTTTTT.